Shown below are 5 T cell receptor beta chains from a single sample sequenced in a study of CD8 T cells in Susac syndrome. The authors reverse transcribed about 0.45 to 1 ug RNA with random hexamers. MiXCR, run by TCRdb on the immunoSEQ multiplex PCR reads, gives a single entry per CDR3 protein. The data show approximately 190,000 distinct CDR3 sequences, 95% seen once. Sequencing input: CD8+ T cells from PBMCs. The receptors stem from a human donor with Susac syndrome.

The chain couples TRBV11-3 to TRBJ2-3; D unresolved. The ends were cut back, 1 base at V and 4 bases at J, with 6 bases in the middle. The germline CDR1 and CDR2 sequences are SGHNT and YENEEA. The CDR3 sequence is 13 residues long. In DNA form, the CDR3 reads TGTGCCAGCAGCTTAGCTGGGGCAGATACGCAGTATTTT. Translated, it gives CASSLAGADTQYF. Drawing the rest from reference TRBV11-3 and TRBJ2-3, the complete variable domain is EAGVVQSPRYKIIEKKQPVAFWCNPISGHNTLYWYLQNLGQGPELLIRYENEEAVDDSQLPKDRFSAERLKGVDSTLKIQPAELGDSAVYLCASSLAGADTQYFGPGTRLTVL.

CDR3 DNA sequence: TGTGCCAGCGGCCTTGCCCAGGGCTACGAGCAGTACTTC. Its protein product is CASGLAQGYEQYF. The chain has TRBV7-6 and TRBJ2-7; maybe TRBD1 (5 bases). The CDR3 runs 13 residues. Looked up from germline, CDR1 is SGHVS and CDR2 is FNYEAQ. V dropped 8 bases and J dropped 3 bases, with 14 bases sitting between them.

This chain links TRBV5-1 with TRBJ2-5, with 9 bases aligning to TRBD2. V lost 0 bases and J lost 1; bases outside the gene matches: 4. The CDR3 covers 16 residues. CDR1 and CDR2 from the germline V gene are SGHRS and YFSETQ. CDR3 amino acids: CASSLETSGLQETQYF. The CDR3 DNA reads as TGCGCCAGCAGCTTGGAGACTAGCGGCCTCCAAGAGACCCAGTACTTC.

A few counts support this clonotype. The chain joins TRBV3-1 to TRBJ2-7; D is possibly TRBD1 or TRBD2 (6 bases each). Trimming stripped 8 bases from V and 5 bases from J, with 13 bases between. Per germline, CDR1 LGHDT and CDR2 YNNKEL (reference sequence). CDR3 size: 12 residues. The CDR3 here is CASEGGSDEQYF. In DNA form, the CDR3 reads TGTGCCAGCGAGGGGGGATCGGACGAGCAGTACTTC.

This chain links TRBV9 with TRBJ2-3; D is undetermined. Trimming took off 0 bases at V and 3 bases at J, with 8 bases between the two ends. Per germline, CDR1 SGDLS and CDR2 YYNGEE. CDR3 length: 14 amino acids. The CDR3 sequence: CASSVGSVTDTQYF. The CDR3 DNA follows: TGTGCCAGCAGCGTAGGATCGGTTACAGATACGCAGTATTTT.